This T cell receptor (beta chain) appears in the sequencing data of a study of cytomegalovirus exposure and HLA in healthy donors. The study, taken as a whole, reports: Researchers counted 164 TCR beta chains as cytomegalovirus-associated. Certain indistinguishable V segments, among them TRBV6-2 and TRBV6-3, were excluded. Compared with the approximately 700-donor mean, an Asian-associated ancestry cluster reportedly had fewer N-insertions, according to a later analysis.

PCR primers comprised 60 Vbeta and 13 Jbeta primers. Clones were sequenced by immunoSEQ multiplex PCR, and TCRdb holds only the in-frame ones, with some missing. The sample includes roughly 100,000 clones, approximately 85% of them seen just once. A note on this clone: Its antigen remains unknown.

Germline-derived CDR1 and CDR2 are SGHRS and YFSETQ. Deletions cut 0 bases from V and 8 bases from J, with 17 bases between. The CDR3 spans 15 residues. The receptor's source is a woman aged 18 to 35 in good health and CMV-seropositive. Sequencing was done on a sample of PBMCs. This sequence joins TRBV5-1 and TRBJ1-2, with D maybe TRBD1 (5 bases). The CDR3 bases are TGCGCCAGCAGCTTGGCCGAATCTTGGGGGGGAGGCTACACCTTC. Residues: CASSLAESWGGGYTF.